What follows are 27 T cell receptor beta chains derived from one specimen sequenced in a study of T cell responses to AZD1222 COVID-19 vaccine. The assay was immunoSEQ multiplex PCR, and TCRdb's table has in-frame clones only and misses some. The sample includes 75,000 to 85,000 clones, about nine tenths of them seen just once. This specimen consisted of peripheral blood, obtained 28 days after the second AZD1222 dose. The receptors originated from an adult who received the AZD1222 COVID-19 vaccine.

The chain joins TRBV15 to TRBJ1-1; unclear D gene. CDR3 length equals 15 residues. CDR1 is LNHNV and CDR2 is YYDKDF in the germline V gene (reference sequence). Trimming cost V 0 bases and J 0 bases, with 8 bases left between them. CDR3 amino acids: CATSRDPGVNTEAFF. DNA of the CDR3: TGTGCCACCAGCAGAGATCCCGGGGTGAACACTGAAGCTTTCTTT.

The chain is built from TRBV6-4 and TRBJ2-3; 10 nucleotides agree with TRBD2. From germline, CDR1 is MRHNA and CDR2 SNTAGT. V lost 5 bases, J lost 8 bases, and 16 bases stayed unmatched. This CDR3 region has 17 residues. The CDR3 DNA is TGTGCCAGCAGTCCCCTCGGAGCTAGCGGGGGCCGAGGTACGCAGTATTTT. Translated, it gives CASSPLGASGGRGTQYF.

V usage is TRBV19 and J usage is TRBJ1-2; D is uncertain. The CDR3 runs 14 residues. V was cut by 3 bases and J by 2 bases, with 10 bases left in between. Germline V gene data show CDR1 as LNHDA and CDR2 as SQIVND (reference sequence). CDR3 sequence (DNA): TGTGCCAGTAGTATGGGTTCGGAGAACTATGGCTACACCTTC. Amino acids: CASSMGSENYGYTF.

The chain combines TRBV28 with TRBJ1-6; D is unclear. CDR1 MDHEN and CDR2 SYDVKM come from the germline V gene. V gave up 6 bases and J gave up 11 bases, with 11 bases separating them. The CDR3 covers 12 residues. The CDR3 nucleotides are TGTGCCAGCAGAACGAGATTACCACCCCTCCACTTT. Its protein product is CASRTRLPPLHF.

The V call is TRBV24-1, the J call TRBJ2-4; D remains unclear. The CDR3 spans 8 residues. From germline, CDR1 is KGHDR and CDR2 SFDVKD. Trimming cost V 7 bases and J 13 bases, with 4 bases left between them. CDR3 amino acids: CATRAQYF. CDR3 nucleotides: TGTGCCACCAGGGCACAGTACTTC.

This rearrangement joins TRBV29-1 to TRBJ2-3; D call uncertain. This CDR3 has 12 amino acids. The ends were cut back, 5 bases at V and 2 bases at J, with 8 bases in the middle. Germline CDR1 and CDR2: SQVTM and ANQGSEA. The CDR3: CSVIGNTDTQYF. CDR3 DNA sequence: TGCAGCGTTATAGGGAACACAGATACGCAGTATTTT.

The chain joins TRBV19 to TRBJ2-1; D is ambiguous. V was trimmed by 0 bases and J by 3 bases, leaving 3 bases between them. The CDR3 spans 13 residues. Germline CDR1 reads LNHDA; CDR2 reads SQIVND (reference sequence). The CDR3 spells CASSIEGYNEQFF. The CDR3 DNA reads TGTGCCAGTAGTATAGAGGGCTACAATGAGCAGTTCTTC.

This clone was seen a few times. The chain recombines TRBV28 with TRBJ1-2, with 12 bases aligning to TRBD1. Germline CDR1 reads MDHEN; CDR2 reads SYDVKM. This CDR3 has 17 residues. With V trimmed by 1 base and J by 3 bases, 6 bases remained unmatched. CDR3: CASSLFPGTGGDYGYTF. DNA for the CDR3: TGTGCCAGCAGTTTATTCCCCGGGACAGGGGGCGACTATGGCTACACCTTC.

The rearrangement links TRBV28 to TRBJ2-3, with 10 bases that match TRBD2. The CDR3 sequence is 14 residues long. The ends lost 6 bases at V and 4 bases at J; junction bases unmatched: 4. Germline V lookup: CDR1 MDHEN, CDR2 SYDVKM. In nucleotides, the CDR3 is TGTGCCAGCAGCCCAGCGGGGGGGCCAGATACGCAGTATTTT. Its protein product is CASSPAGGPDTQYF. Looking up the rest from reference TRBV28 and TRBJ2-3 gives the full variable domain: DVKVTQSSRYLVKRTGEKVFLECVQDMDHENMFWYRQDPGLGLRLIYFSYDVKMKEKGDIPEGYSVSREKKERFSLILESASTNQTSMYLCASSPAGGPDTQYFGPGTRLTVL.

The rearrangement joins TRBV4-1 to TRBJ2-7; TRBD1 or TRBD2 may be the D gene (5 bases each). The germline V gene has CDR1 MGHRA and CDR2 YSYEKL. Trimming left V 4 bases short and J 4 bases short, with 20 bases between. The CDR3 loop spans 16 amino acids. The CDR3 region has the DNA TGCGCCAGCAGCCCAGCCCCTTCGGGACGGAAGTACGAGCAGTACTTC. It is translated as CASSPAPSGRKYEQYF.

V usage is TRBV11-2 and J usage is TRBJ1-6; D possibly corresponds to TRBD1 (5 bases). Germline V gene data show CDR1 as SGHAT and CDR2 as FQNNGV. Trimming took 4 bases from V and 7 from J, leaving 11 bases between them. This CDR3 contains 14 residues. The CDR3 is CASSWAGTNSPLHF. The CDR3, as DNA: TGTGCCAGCAGCTGGGCCGGGACCAATTCACCCCTCCACTTT.

J is TRBJ2-5 and V is TRBV2; D remains unclear. CDR3 length equals 13 residues. Germline CDR1 reads SNHLY; CDR2 reads FYNNEI. The V end lost 6 bases, the J end lost 4 bases, and 12 bases lay between the germline ends. The CDR3 DNA follows: TGTGCCAGCAGGGGAACCTCGGGAGAGACCCAGTACTTC. This sequence encodes CASRGTSGETQYF.

This rearrangement joins TRBV3-1 (or the pseudogene TRBV3-2) to TRBJ2-3; D may be TRBD2 (7 bases). Germline V gene data show CDR1 as LGHDT and CDR2 as YNNKEL (reference sequence). V lost 4 bases to trimming and J lost 2 bases, with 25 bases between them. This CDR3 is built from 19 residues. CDR3 bases: TGTGCCAGCAGCCCGAGGGGTCTGTTAGTGGGGGGGCTCACAGATACGCAGTATTTT. The encoded protein is CASSPRGLLVGGLTDTQYF.

This chain connects TRBV6-6 to TRBJ2-1; TRBD1 matches at 9 bases. The V gene end was trimmed by 8 bases and the J gene end by 8 bases; junction bases not matched to a gene: 13. The germline CDR1 and CDR2 sequences are MNHNY and SVGAGI (reference sequence). The length of the CDR3 is 15 residues. CDR3 loop: CASGPPRDRDYEQFF. The CDR3 DNA follows: TGTGCCAGCGGCCCCCCTAGGGACAGGGACTATGAGCAGTTCTTC.

About this clone itself: The sample contains more than one DNA sequence encoding this CDR3. The chain has TRBV7-9 and TRBJ2-3; D call uncertain. The CDR3 length is 12 residues. Germline loops: CDR1 SEHNR, CDR2 FQNEAQ (reference sequence). Deletions cut 5 bases from V and 4 bases from J, with 7 bases between. The CDR3 reads CASSPTADTQYF. In DNA, the CDR3 is TGTGCCAGCAGCCCCACAGCAGATACGCAGTATTTT.

DNA of the CDR3: TGTGCCAGCAGTTTAAGGCAGGGAAACACCGGGGAGCTGTTTTTT. Its protein product is CASSLRQGNTGELFF. The chain is built from TRBV28 and TRBJ2-2; possible D gene TRBD1, 5 bases. CDR3 length: 15 amino acids. CDR1 MDHEN and CDR2 SYDVKM come from the germline V gene. Trimming took 2 bases from V and 2 from J, leaving 9 bases between them. Full variable domain (missing parts from reference TRBV28 and TRBJ2-2): DVKVTQSSRYLVKRTGEKVFLECVQDMDHENMFWYRQDPGLGLRLIYFSYDVKMKEKGDIPEGYSVSREKKERFSLILESASTNQTSMYLCASSLRQGNTGELFFGEGSRLTVL.

The chain recombines TRBV11-2 with TRBJ2-7, with TRBD1 matching 9 bases. The CDR3 has 15 amino acids. Trimming at V came to 5 bases and at J to 1 base, leaving 6 bases not matched to a gene. Looked up from germline, CDR1 is SGHAT and CDR2 is FQNNGV. CDR3 in DNA: TGTGCCAGCAGCACAACCGGGACAGGGTCCTACGAGCAGTACTTC. Translation: CASSTTGTGSYEQYF. Together with reference TRBV11-2 and TRBJ2-7, the CDR3 gives the full variable domain: EAGVAQSPRYKIIEKRQSVAFWCNPISGHATLYWYQQILGQGPKLLIQFQNNGVVDDSQLPKDRFSAERLKGVDSTLKIQPAKLEDSAVYLCASSTTGTGSYEQYFGPGTRLTVT.

J is TRBJ2-1 and V is TRBV7-9, with D unclear. Trimming removed 4 bases from V and 6 bases from J, with 16 bases in between. Looked up from germline, CDR1 is SEHNR and CDR2 is FQNEAQ (reference sequence). The CDR3 is 15 residues long. The CDR3 region is CASSSSSRSGNEQFF. In DNA form, the CDR3 reads TGTGCCAGCAGCTCTAGTTCTCGGTCGGGCAATGAGCAGTTCTTC. Full variable domain (rest looked up from reference TRBV7-9 and TRBJ2-1): DTGVSQNPRHKITKRGQNVTFRCDPISEHNRLYWYRQTLGQGPEFLTYFQNEAQLEKSRLLSDRFSAERPKGSFSTLEIQRTEQGDSAMYLCASSSSSRSGNEQFFGPGTRLTVL.

This clone appeared a single time. CDR3 amino acids: CASSIPGQGAVGELFF. CDR3 bases: TGTGCCAGCAGTATACCGGGACAGGGGGCGGTCGGGGAGCTGTTTTTT. The chain carries TRBV5-4 and TRBJ2-2; 12 nucleotides match TRBD1. Looked up from germline, CDR1 is SGHNT and CDR2 is YYREEE (reference sequence). The CDR3 sequence is 16 residues long. V trimming: 5 bases; J trimming: 7 bases; junction bases outside the gene matches: 9.

This chain links TRBV5-1 with TRBJ1-6; D gene uncertain. Germline CDR1 is SGHRS and CDR2 is YFSETQ. Trimming shortened V by 0 bases and J by 4 bases, and 8 bases separated the two germline ends. The CDR3 is 15 residues long. The CDR3 here is CASSLEHPYNSPLHF. The CDR3 region has the DNA TGCGCCAGCAGCTTGGAACACCCTTATAATTCACCCCTCCACTTT.

This rearrangement joins TRBV24-1 to TRBJ2-2; D call uncertain. V lost 4 bases and J lost 2, with 7 bases in between. This CDR3 has 14 amino acids. Germline V gives CDR1 KGHDR, CDR2 SFDVKD. CDR3 bases: TGTGCCACCAGTGAGCATGAAAACACCGGGGAGCTGTTTTTT. Its protein product is CATSEHENTGELFF.

The chain recombines TRBV5-1 with TRBJ2-2, with D maybe TRBD1 (6 bases). Deletions cut 2 bases from V and 0 bases from J, with 11 bases between. The CDR3 totals 16 residues. Germline V lookup: CDR1 SGHRS, CDR2 YFSETQ. Written as DNA, the CDR3 is TGCGCCAGCAGCTTTAGGGGACAACCGAACACCGGGGAGCTGTTTTTT. Protein sequence: CASSFRGQPNTGELFF.

In its sample, this clone was seen once. This sequence joins TRBV30 and TRBJ1-6, with 7 bases fitting TRBD1. Looked up from germline, CDR1 is GTSNPN and CDR2 is SVGIG (reference sequence). This CDR3 has 14 amino acids. With 2 bases clipped from V and 9 bases from J, the junction kept 7 bases outside the gene matches. CDR3 residues: CAWSRAGGGSPLHF. The CDR3 DNA follows: TGTGCCTGGAGTCGGGCAGGGGGAGGTTCACCCCTCCACTTT.

The chain combines TRBV6-6 with TRBJ1-1, with 8 bases identical to TRBD1. V gave up 4 bases and J gave up 0 bases; unmatched junction bases: 4. Germline assignment: CDR1 MNHNY and CDR2 SVGAGI (reference sequence). There are 15 residues in the CDR3. The CDR3 DNA reads as TGTGCCAGCAGTTCCCCGGGACAGGTGAACACTGAAGCTTTCTTT. This translates into CASSSPGQVNTEAFF.

This sequence joins TRBV19 and TRBJ1-4; no clear D. Trimming removed 2 bases from V and 8 bases from J, with 15 bases in between. The CDR3 loop spans 15 amino acids. The V gene's germline CDR1 is LNHDA and CDR2 SQIVND (reference sequence). The CDR3 DNA is TGTGCCAGTAGTATATTAGACACTCGGGAGGAAAAACTGTTTTTT. Protein sequence: CASSILDTREEKLFF.

The rearrangement uses TRBV18 and TRBJ1-1; D remains unclear. CDR1 KGHSH and CDR2 LQKENI come from the germline V gene. Between the trimmed V and J ends, which lost 2 bases and 2 bases, there was a span of 6 bases. This CDR3 has 13 residues. CDR3 protein: CASSPLSNTEAFF. DNA of the CDR3: TGTGCCAGCTCACCATTATCAAACACTGAAGCTTTCTTT. The complete variable domain, with remaining parts taken from reference TRBV18 and TRBJ1-1, reads NAGVMQNPRHLVRRRGQEARLRCSPMKGHSHVYWYRQLPEEGLKFMVYLQKENIIDESGMPKERFSAEFPKEGPSILRIQQVVRGDSAAYFCASSPLSNTEAFFGQGTRLTVV.

The CDR3 spells CASSIGTRVSVYEQYF. CDR3 DNA: TGTGCCAGTAGTATAGGCACCAGGGTCAGCGTCTACGAGCAGTACTTC. V is TRBV19 and J is TRBJ2-7, with D possibly TRBD1 on 5 matching bases. V shed 1 base and J shed 3 bases, with 16 bases lying between them. CDR3 size: 16 residues. CDR1 and CDR2 (germline): LNHDA, SQIVND (reference sequence).